These T cell receptor beta chains were read from a single sample in a study of post-analysis software for immune sequencing data. TCRdb processed the PCR reads anew with MiXCR; each CDR3 protein has one entry. Found here are about half a million distinct CDR3 sequences, under 40% of them singletons; the top ten hold approximately 5.4%. Material: blood. Source of these receptors: a girl under 18 with multiple sclerosis. The CDR3 runs from the conserved cysteine through the conserved F or W. The order of the fields is D gene, V gene, clone size, J gene, CDR3 protein, CDR3 DNA. The D gene is left open where the match is weak. The size entry is marked missing in some rows and otherwise reads once, few, many or a size class.

d_call: -
v_call: TRBV7-2
clone_size: -
j_call: TRBJ1-1
cdr3_aa: CASSLIPQGNTEAFF
cdr3_nt: TGTGCCAGCAGCTTAATCCCACAGGGAAACACTGAAGCTTTCTTT

d_call: -
v_call: TRBV29-1
clone_size: -
j_call: TRBJ2-3
cdr3_aa: CSAGTGLPGPDTQYF
cdr3_nt: TGCAGCGCCGGAACCGGGCTCCCTGGCCCAGATACGCAGTATTTT

d_call: -
v_call: TRBV7-9
clone_size: -
j_call: TRBJ1-1
cdr3_aa: CASSSTGLRTEAFF
cdr3_nt: TGTGCCAGCAGCTCTACAGGGCTTCGCACTGAAGCTTTCTTT

d_call: -
v_call: TRBV9
clone_size: -
j_call: TRBJ2-7
cdr3_aa: CASSVGVGAYEQYF
cdr3_nt: TGTGCCAGCAGCGTGGGGGTGGGAGCCTACGAGCAGTACTTC

d_call: TRBD1
v_call: TRBV5-1
clone_size: many
j_call: TRBJ2-1
cdr3_aa: CASAGQGDNEQFF
cdr3_nt: TGCGCCAGCGCGGGACAGGGTGACAATGAGCAGTTCTTC

d_call: -
v_call: TRBV12-3/TRBV12-4
clone_size: few
j_call: TRBJ2-3
cdr3_aa: CASSSWRSRTDTQYF
cdr3_nt: TGTGCCAGCAGTTCCTGGAGATCGCGCACAGATACGCAGTATTTT

d_call: -
v_call: TRBV5-5
clone_size: few
j_call: TRBJ1-5
cdr3_aa: CASSLASAQVQPQHF
cdr3_nt: TGTGCCAGCAGCTTGGCGTCGGCTCAGGTTCAGCCCCAGCATTTT

d_call: -
v_call: TRBV12-3/TRBV12-4
clone_size: -
j_call: TRBJ1-4
cdr3_aa: CASSLHSGEKLFF
cdr3_nt: TGTGCCAGCAGCCTGCACAGCGGAGAAAAACTGTTTTTT

d_call: TRBD2
v_call: TRBV25-1
clone_size: -
j_call: TRBJ2-1
cdr3_aa: CASSENLAGEQFF
cdr3_nt: TGTGCCAGCAGTGAGAATCTAGCGGGGGAGCAGTTCTTC

d_call: TRBD2
v_call: TRBV6-5
clone_size: -
j_call: TRBJ2-3
cdr3_aa: CASRIAGVHTDTQYF
cdr3_nt: TGTGCCAGCAGAATAGCGGGGGTACACACAGATACGCAGTATTTT

d_call: TRBD2
v_call: TRBV20-1
clone_size: -
j_call: TRBJ2-1
cdr3_aa: CSAKAGLGSLIYNEQFF
cdr3_nt: TGCAGTGCCAAAGCAGGACTAGGGTCTTTAATCTACAATGAGCAGTTCTTC

d_call: -
v_call: TRBV11-2
clone_size: -
j_call: TRBJ2-3
cdr3_aa: CASSLVAPPDTQYF
cdr3_nt: TGTGCCAGCAGCTTAGTAGCCCCCCCAGATACGCAGTATTTT

d_call: TRBD2
v_call: TRBV4-1
clone_size: -
j_call: TRBJ2-7
cdr3_aa: CASSPVAGGTDSYEQYF
cdr3_nt: TGCGCCAGCAGCCCCGTAGCGGGGGGTACAGACTCCTACGAGCAGTACTTC

d_call: -
v_call: TRBV10-3
clone_size: -
j_call: TRBJ1-2
cdr3_aa: CAIGDDKDYGYTF
cdr3_nt: TGTGCCATCGGGGACGATAAGGACTATGGCTACACCTTC

d_call: TRBD2
v_call: TRBV5-1
clone_size: -
j_call: TRBJ2-1
cdr3_aa: CASGETSGGAYNEQFF
cdr3_nt: TGCGCCAGCGGTGAGACTAGCGGGGGGGCCTACAATGAGCAGTTCTTC

d_call: TRBD1
v_call: TRBV7-9
clone_size: few
j_call: TRBJ1-2
cdr3_aa: CASSLLGQGASGYTF
cdr3_nt: TGTGCCAGCAGCTTACTGGGACAGGGGGCGAGTGGCTACACCTTC

d_call: -
v_call: TRBV12-3/TRBV12-4
clone_size: few
j_call: TRBJ1-2
cdr3_aa: CASSFRDIYGYTF
cdr3_nt: TGTGCCAGCAGTTTTAGGGACATCTATGGCTACACCTTC

d_call: -
v_call: TRBV12-3/TRBV12-4
clone_size: -
j_call: TRBJ1-1
cdr3_aa: CASSGGPRLQRVAFF
cdr3_nt: TGTGCCAGCAGTGGGGGTCCCAGGCTCCAACGGGTGGCTTTCTTT